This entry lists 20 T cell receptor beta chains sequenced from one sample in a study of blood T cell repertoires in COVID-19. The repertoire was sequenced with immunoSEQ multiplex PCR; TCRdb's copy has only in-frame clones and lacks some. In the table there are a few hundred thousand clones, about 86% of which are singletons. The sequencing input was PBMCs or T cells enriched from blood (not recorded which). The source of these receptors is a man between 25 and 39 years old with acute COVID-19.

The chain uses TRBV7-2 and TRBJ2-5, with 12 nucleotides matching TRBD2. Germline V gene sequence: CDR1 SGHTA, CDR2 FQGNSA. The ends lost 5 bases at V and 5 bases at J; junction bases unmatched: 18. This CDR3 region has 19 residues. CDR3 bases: TGTGCCAGCAGCGCCTCGGACAGTGGACTAGCGGGATCGAGGGAGACCCAGTACTTC. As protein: CASSASDSGLAGSRETQYF.

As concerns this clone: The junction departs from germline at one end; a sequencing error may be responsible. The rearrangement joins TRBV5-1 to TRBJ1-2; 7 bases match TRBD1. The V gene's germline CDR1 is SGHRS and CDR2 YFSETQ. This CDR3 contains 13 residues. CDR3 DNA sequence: TGTGCCAGCAGCACAGGACAGGTCTATGGCTACACCTTC. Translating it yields CASSTGQVYGYTF.

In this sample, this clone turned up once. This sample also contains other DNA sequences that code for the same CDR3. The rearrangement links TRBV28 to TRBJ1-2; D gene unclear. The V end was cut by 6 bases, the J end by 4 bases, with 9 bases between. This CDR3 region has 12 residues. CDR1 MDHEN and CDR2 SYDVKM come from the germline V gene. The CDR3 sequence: CASSLPGYGYTF. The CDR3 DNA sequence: TGTGCCAGCAGCCTCCCCGGCTATGGCTACACCTTC.

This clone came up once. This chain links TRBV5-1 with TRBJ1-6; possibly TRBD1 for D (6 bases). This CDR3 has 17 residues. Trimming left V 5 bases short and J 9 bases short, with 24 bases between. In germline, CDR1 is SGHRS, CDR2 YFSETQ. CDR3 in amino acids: CASSLRGRGVSGSPLHF. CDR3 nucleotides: TGCGCCAGCAGTCTGCGGGGGAGGGGGGTGTCTGGTTCACCCCTCCACTTT.

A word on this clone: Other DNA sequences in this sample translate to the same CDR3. CDR3 sequence (DNA): TGTGCCAGCAGCCGCGACAGGGGAAATCAGCCCCAGCATTTT. Translation: CASSRDRGNQPQHF. V usage is TRBV6-5 and J usage is TRBJ1-5; 8 nucleotides line up with TRBD1. Germline V gene sequence: CDR1 MNHEY, CDR2 SVGAGI. The CDR3 covers 14 residues. V lost 6 bases and J lost 4; bases outside the gene matches: 5.

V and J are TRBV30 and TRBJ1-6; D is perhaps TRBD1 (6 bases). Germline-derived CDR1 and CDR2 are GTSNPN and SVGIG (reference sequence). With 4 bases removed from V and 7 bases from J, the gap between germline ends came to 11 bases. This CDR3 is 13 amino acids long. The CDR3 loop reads CAWMSQGNSPLHF. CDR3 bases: TGTGCCTGGATGAGTCAGGGGAATTCACCCCTCCACTTT.

In nucleotides, the CDR3 is TGTGCCAGCAGTGAACGTTGGACAGCGAACACCGGGGAGCTGTTTTTT. This codes for CASSERWTANTGELFF. The rearrangement uses TRBV25-1 and TRBJ2-2; D may be TRBD1 (6 bases). The CDR3 extends over 16 amino acids. Germline V CDR1 and CDR2: MGHDK, SYGVNS. V was clipped by 2 bases and J by 0 bases, with 10 bases between them.

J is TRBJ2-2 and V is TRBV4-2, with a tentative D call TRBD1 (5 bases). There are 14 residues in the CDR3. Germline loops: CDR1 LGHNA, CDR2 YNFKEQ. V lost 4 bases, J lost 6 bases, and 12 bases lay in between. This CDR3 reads CASSPIQVAGELFF. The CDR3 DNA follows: TGTGCCAGCAGCCCGATACAGGTGGCCGGGGAGCTGTTTTTT.

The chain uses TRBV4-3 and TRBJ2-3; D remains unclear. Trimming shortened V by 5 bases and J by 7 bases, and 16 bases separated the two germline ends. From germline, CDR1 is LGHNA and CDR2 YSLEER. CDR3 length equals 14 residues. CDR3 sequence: CASSTALTGNTQYF. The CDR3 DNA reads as TGCGCCAGCAGCACAGCCCTCACTGGAAATACGCAGTATTTT.

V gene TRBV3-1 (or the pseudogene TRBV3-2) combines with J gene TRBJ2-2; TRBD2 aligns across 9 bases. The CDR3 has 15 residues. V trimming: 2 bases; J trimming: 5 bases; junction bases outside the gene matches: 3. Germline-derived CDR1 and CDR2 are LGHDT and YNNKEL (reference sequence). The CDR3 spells CASSQNGLATGELFF. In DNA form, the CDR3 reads TGTGCCAGCAGCCAAAACGGACTAGCGACCGGGGAGCTGTTTTTT.

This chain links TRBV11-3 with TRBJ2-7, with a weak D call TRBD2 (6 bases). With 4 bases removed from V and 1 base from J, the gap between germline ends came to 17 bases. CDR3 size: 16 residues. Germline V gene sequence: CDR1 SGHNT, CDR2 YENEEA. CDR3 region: CASSWGGTAGSYEQYV. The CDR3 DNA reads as TGTGCCAGCAGCTGGGGCGGGACCGCGGGTTCCTACGAGCAGTACGTC.

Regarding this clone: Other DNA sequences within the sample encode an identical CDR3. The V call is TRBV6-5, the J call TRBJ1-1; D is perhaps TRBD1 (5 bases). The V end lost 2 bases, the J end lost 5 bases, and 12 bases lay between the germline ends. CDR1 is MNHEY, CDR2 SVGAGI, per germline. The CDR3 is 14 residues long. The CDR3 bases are TGTGCCAGCAGTTACCTCGGGGCGGGAACTGAAGCTTTCTTT. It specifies CASSYLGAGTEAFF.

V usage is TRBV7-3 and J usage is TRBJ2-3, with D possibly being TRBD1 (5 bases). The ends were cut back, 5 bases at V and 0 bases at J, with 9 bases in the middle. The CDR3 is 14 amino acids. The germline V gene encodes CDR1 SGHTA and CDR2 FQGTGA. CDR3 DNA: TGTGCCAGCAGCGCAGGGTCCAGCACAGATACGCAGTATTTT. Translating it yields CASSAGSSTDTQYF. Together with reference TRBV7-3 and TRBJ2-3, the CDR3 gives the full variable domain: GAGVSQTPSNKVTEKGKYVELRCDPISGHTALYWYRQSLGQGPEFLIYFQGTGAADDSGLPNDRFFAVRPEGSVSTLKIQRTERGDSAVYLCASSAGSSTDTQYFGPGTRLTVL.

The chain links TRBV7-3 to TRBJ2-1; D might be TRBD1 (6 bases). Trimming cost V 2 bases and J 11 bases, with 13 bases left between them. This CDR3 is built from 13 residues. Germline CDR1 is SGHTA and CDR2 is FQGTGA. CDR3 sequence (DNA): TGTGCCAGCAGCTTAGGGACAAGGGAACAGCAGTTCTTC. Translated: CASSLGTREQQFF.

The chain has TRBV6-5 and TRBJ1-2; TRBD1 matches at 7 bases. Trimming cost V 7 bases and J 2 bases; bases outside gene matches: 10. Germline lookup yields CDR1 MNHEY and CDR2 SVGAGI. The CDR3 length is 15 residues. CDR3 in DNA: TGTGCCAGCACCAGGACAGGTTTTTTCAACTATGGCTACACCTTC. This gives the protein CASTRTGFFNYGYTF.

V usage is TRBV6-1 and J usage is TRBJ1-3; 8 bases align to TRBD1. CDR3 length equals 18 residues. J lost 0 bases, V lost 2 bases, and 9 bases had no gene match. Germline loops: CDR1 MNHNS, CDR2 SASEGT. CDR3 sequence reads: CASSEFAGQAISGNTIYF. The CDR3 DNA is TGTGCCAGCAGTGAATTCGCGGGACAGGCGATCTCTGGAAACACCATATATTTT.

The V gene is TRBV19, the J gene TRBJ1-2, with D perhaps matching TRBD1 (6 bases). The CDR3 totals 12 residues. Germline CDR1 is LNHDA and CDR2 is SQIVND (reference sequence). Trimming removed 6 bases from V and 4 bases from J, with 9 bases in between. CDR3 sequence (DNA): TGTGCCAGTAGCCCGGACAGCTATGGCTACACCTTC. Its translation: CASSPDSYGYTF.

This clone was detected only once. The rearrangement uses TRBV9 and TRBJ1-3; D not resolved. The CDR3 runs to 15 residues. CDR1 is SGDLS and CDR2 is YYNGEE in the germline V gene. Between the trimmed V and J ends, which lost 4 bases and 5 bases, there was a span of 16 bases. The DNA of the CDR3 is TGTGCCAGCAGCCCAGAGGGCGTCGACCGAAACACCATATATTTT. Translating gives CASSPEGVDRNTIYF.

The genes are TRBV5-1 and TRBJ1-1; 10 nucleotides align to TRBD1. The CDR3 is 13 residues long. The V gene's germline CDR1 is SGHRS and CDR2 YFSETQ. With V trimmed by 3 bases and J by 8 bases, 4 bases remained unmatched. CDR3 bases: TGCGCCAGCAGCTATGGGACAGGGGAAGAAGCTTTCTTT. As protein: CASSYGTGEEAFF.

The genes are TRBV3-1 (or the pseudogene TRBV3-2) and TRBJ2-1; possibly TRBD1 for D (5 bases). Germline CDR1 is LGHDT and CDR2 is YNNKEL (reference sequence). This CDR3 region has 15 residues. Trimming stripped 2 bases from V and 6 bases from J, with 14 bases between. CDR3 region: CASSQIGAGVNEQFF. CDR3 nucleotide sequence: TGTGCCAGCAGCCAAATAGGGGCTGGGGTCAATGAGCAGTTCTTC.